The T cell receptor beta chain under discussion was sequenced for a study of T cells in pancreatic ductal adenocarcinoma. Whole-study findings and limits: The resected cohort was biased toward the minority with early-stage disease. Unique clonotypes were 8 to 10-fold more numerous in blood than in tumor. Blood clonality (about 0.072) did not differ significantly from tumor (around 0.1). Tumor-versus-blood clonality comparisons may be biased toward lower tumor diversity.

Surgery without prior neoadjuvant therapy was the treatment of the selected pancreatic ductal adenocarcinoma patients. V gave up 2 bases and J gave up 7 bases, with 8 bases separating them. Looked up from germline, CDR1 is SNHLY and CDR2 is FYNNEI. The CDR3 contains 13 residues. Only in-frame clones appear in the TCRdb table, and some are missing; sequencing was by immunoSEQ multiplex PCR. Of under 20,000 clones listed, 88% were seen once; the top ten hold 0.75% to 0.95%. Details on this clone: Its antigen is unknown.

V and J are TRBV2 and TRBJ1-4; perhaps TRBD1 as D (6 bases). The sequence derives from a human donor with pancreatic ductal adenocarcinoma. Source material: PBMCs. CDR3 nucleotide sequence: TGTGCCAGCAGTGAACAGGGGAGTGAAAAACTGTTTTTT. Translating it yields CASSEQGSEKLFF.